Following are 17 T cell receptor beta chains from one sample sequenced in a study of shared clonotypes between healthy human individuals. Clones were sequenced by immunoSEQ multiplex PCR, and TCRdb holds only the in-frame ones, with some missing. The sample lists about 480,000 clones; less than 85% were seen once. Sequenced sample: PBMCs. All receptors derive from a woman aged 40 to 50 in good health. Some clones in this sample may be carry-over from other donors' samples.

V usage is TRBV11-3 and J usage is TRBJ2-2, with D possibly matching TRBD1 (6 bases). Germline lookup yields CDR1 SGHNT and CDR2 YENEEA. This CDR3 is 16 amino acids long. Deletions cut 0 bases from V and 1 base from J, with 9 bases between. The CDR3 sequence: CASSLDWGQNTGELFF. The CDR3 nucleotides read TGTGCCAGCAGCTTAGATTGGGGACAGAACACCGGGGAGCTGTTTTTT.

This sequence joins TRBV19 and TRBJ2-7; D could derive from TRBD1 or TRBD2 (5 bases each). Trimming removed 5 bases from V and 4 bases from J, with 21 bases in between. The CDR3 runs to 16 residues. CDR1 and CDR2 from the germline V gene are LNHDA and SQIVND (reference sequence). The CDR3 here is CASSSYQGSAEYEQYF. The CDR3 DNA follows: TGTGCCAGTAGTTCCTACCAGGGTAGCGCCGAATACGAGCAGTACTTC.

This rearrangement joins TRBV5-4 to TRBJ1-1; D is unresolved. The germline gives CDR1 SGHNT, CDR2 YYREEE (reference sequence). The length of the CDR3 is 13 residues. The V gene lost 0 bases and the J gene lost 7 bases, with 10 bases spanning the gap. The CDR3 protein is CASSLEVDSEAFF. The CDR3 nucleotides read TGTGCCAGCAGCTTGGAGGTCGATAGTGAAGCTTTCTTT.

V usage is TRBV15 and J usage is TRBJ2-1, with 12 bases identical to TRBD2. CDR1 is LNHNV, CDR2 YYDKDF, per germline (reference sequence). V lost 0 bases and J lost 7; bases outside the gene matches: 7. The CDR3 contains 17 residues. The CDR3 bases are TGTGCCACCAGCAGAGATCTCTCTAGCGGGAGGGAAAATGAGCAGTTCTTC. Protein: CATSRDLSSGRENEQFF.

The V gene is TRBV4-3, the J gene TRBJ2-5; 7 nucleotides align to TRBD2. This CDR3 comprises 17 residues. Germline CDR1 and CDR2: LGHNA and YSLEER. V was pared by 0 bases and J by 3 bases, with 10 bases of the junction left unmatched. In DNA, the CDR3 is TGCGCCAGCAGCCAAGACAACGTCGGGGCGGGGGAAGAGACCCAGTACTTC. Residues: CASSQDNVGAGEETQYF.

This chain connects TRBV28 to TRBJ2-1, with D perhaps TRBD1 (6 bases). CDR3 size: 15 residues. Germline V gives CDR1 MDHEN, CDR2 SYDVKM. V gave up 5 bases and J gave up 5 bases, with 16 bases separating them. The CDR3 nucleotides are TGTGCCAGCAGTCGCCCCAGGGGAATTAACAATGAGCAGTTCTTC. Translating gives CASSRPRGINNEQFF.

The chain's CDR3 is CASSLDTGSGANVLTF. The DNA for the CDR3 is TGTGCCAGCAGCTTGGATACGGGCTCTGGGGCCAACGTCCTGACTTTC. V is TRBV5-6 and J is TRBJ2-6; D not resolved. Germline V CDR1 and CDR2: SGHDT, YYEEEE. This CDR3 has 16 residues. Trimming cost V 0 bases and J 0 bases, with 7 bases left between them.

The genes are TRBV28 and TRBJ1-1, with a possible D match to TRBD1 (6 bases). Germline loops: CDR1 MDHEN, CDR2 SYDVKM. The CDR3 extends over 15 amino acids. Trimming removed 3 bases at V and 5 bases at J, with 16 bases between. CDR3 coding DNA: TGTGCCAGCAGTTTCCACAGGGTAAGATGGACTGAAGCTTTCTTT. This codes for CASSFHRVRWTEAFF.

V is TRBV7-2 and J is TRBJ2-1, with D possibly being TRBD2 (6 bases). Trimming cost V 4 bases and J 4 bases, with 14 bases left between them. The CDR3 is 15 amino acids. In germline, CDR1 is SGHTA, CDR2 FQGNSA. DNA for the CDR3: TGTGCCAGCAGCTCCGTCGGGAGTTGGTACAATGAGCAGTTCTTC. Its translation: CASSSVGSWYNEQFF.

This clone has at least ten counts. J is TRBJ2-5 and V is TRBV20-1; possibly TRBD2 for D (5 bases). This CDR3 has 11 amino acids. The V gene's germline CDR1 is DFQATT and CDR2 SNEGSKA (reference sequence). DNA for the CDR3: TGCGGACTCCTCTCTGGGGAGACCCAGTACTTC. It codes for CGLLSGETQYF.

This chain connects TRBV2 to TRBJ2-4, with a tentative D call TRBD1 (5 bases). Between the trimmed V and J ends, which lost 1 base and 1 base, there was a span of 17 bases. The CDR3 spans 18 residues. Germline CDR1 reads SNHLY; CDR2 reads FYNNEI. The CDR3 coding sequence is TGTGCCAGCAGTGAAGACATCTCAGGGTTTTTGGCCAAAAACATTCAGTACTTC. It specifies CASSEDISGFLAKNIQYF. Full variable domain (missing parts from reference TRBV2 and TRBJ2-4): EPEVTQTPSHQVTQMGQEVILRCVPISNHLYFYWYRQILGQKVEFLVSFYNNEISEKSEIFDDQFSVERPDGSNFTLKIRSTKLEDSAMYFCASSEDISGFLAKNIQYFGAGTRLSVL.

Regarding this clone: Other DNA sequences in this specimen translate into the identical CDR3. The chain employs TRBV29-1 and TRBJ2-7; 12 bases align to TRBD2. Per the germline V gene, CDR1 is SQVTM and CDR2 is ANQGSEA. V shed 7 bases and J 4 bases; nucleotides not matched to a gene: 2. CDR3 size: 12 residues. In DNA form, the CDR3 reads TGCAGCGCCGGGACTAGCGGGTACGAGCAGTACTTC. Translating gives CSAGTSGYEQYF.

The gene calls are TRBV9 and TRBJ2-1, with D perhaps matching TRBD2 (5 bases). The CDR3 length is 16 residues. The germline V and J ends were trimmed by 3 bases and 0 bases, with 13 bases remaining between them. Germline CDR1 and CDR2: SGDLS and YYNGEE. The CDR3 sequence: CASSAPFGSSYNEQFF. The CDR3 bases are TGTGCCAGCAGCGCCCCTTTTGGGAGCTCCTACAATGAGCAGTTCTTC.

The chain combines TRBV30 with TRBJ1-2; a weak D match, TRBD1 (6 bases). Per germline, CDR1 GTSNPN and CDR2 SVGIG (reference sequence). The CDR3 sequence is 14 residues long. V lost 2 bases to trimming and J lost 6 bases, with 16 bases between them. The CDR3: CAWSTGHPRDGYTF. The CDR3 DNA is TGTGCCTGGAGTACGGGACACCCGAGGGATGGCTACACCTTC.

The chain links TRBV5-3 to TRBJ2-3; 11 bases match TRBD2. TRBV5-3 is assigned to the ORF class and has an uncertain function. This CDR3 has 19 residues. Trimming took 4 bases from V and 0 from J; bases not matched to a gene: 13. The CDR3, as DNA: TGTGCCAGAAGCCCCCTCGCGGTAGCGGGAGGGGCTAGCACAGATACGCAGTATTTT. It codes for CARSPLAVAGGASTDTQYF.

V usage is TRBV7-8 and J usage is TRBJ2-1, with 9 positions matching TRBD1. V trimming: 5 bases; J trimming: 6 bases; junction bases outside the gene matches: 8. The length of the CDR3 is 15 residues. Germline V gene sequence: CDR1 SGHVS, CDR2 FQNEAQ. As DNA, the CDR3 is TGTGCCAGCAGCGTTCGACAGGGGGGCCCCAATGAGCAGTTCTTC. It codes for CASSVRQGGPNEQFF. Based on the CDR3 plus reference TRBV7-8 and TRBJ2-1, the full variable domain is GAGVSQSPRYKVAKRGQDVALRCDPISGHVSLFWYQQALGQGPEFLTYFQNEAQLDKSGLPSDRFFAERPEGSVSTLKIQRTQQEDSAVYLCASSVRQGGPNEQFFGPGTRLTVL.

The chain carries TRBV18 and TRBJ1-1, with a tentative D call TRBD1 (6 bases). The V and J ends lost 6 bases and 2 bases respectively, with 13 bases between them. This CDR3 is 14 amino acids long. The germline CDR1 and CDR2 sequences are KGHSH and LQKENI. The CDR3 sequence: CASSPFGGNTEAFF. CDR3 nucleotide sequence: TGTGCCAGCTCTCCTTTTGGGGGCAACACTGAAGCTTTCTTT.